A single sample gave rise to the 4 T cell receptor beta chains below, sequenced in a study of T-cell reconstitution after alpha-beta-depleted transplantation in children. Preparation of the TCRbeta library used unique molecular identifiers. One entry per CDR3 protein, called by TCRdb with MiXCR from the PCR reads. This table has approximately 980,000 distinct CDR3 sequences, about 30% appearing once. The source was PBMCs, mostly from graft donor cells, collected 360 days after TCRalphabeta/CD19-depleted stem cell transplant. The source is a boy younger than two who had a stem cell transplant for SCID, so the T cells may come from the graft donor.

This clonotype occurred a few times. The chain carries TRBV6-1 and TRBJ2-1; TRBD2 aligns across 11 bases. Germline V gene sequence: CDR1 MNHNS, CDR2 SASEGT. The CDR3 is 16 amino acids. V shed 6 bases and J 7 bases; nucleotides not matched to a gene: 11. CDR3 DNA: TGTGCCAGCAGCCCTCAGAGTAGCGGGGGGGCGAATGAGCAGTTCTTC. Its translation: CASSPQSSGGANEQFF.

The chain has TRBV10-3 and TRBJ1-1; TRBD1 might be the D (5 bases). Trimming removed 2 bases at V and 2 bases at J, with 12 bases between. Germline V lookup: CDR1 ENHRY, CDR2 SYGVKD. The CDR3 is 15 amino acids. CDR3 nucleotide sequence: TGTGCCATCAGTGAGCAACGGGACGGTAACACTGAAGCTTTCTTT. Translating gives CAISEQRDGNTEAFF.

For the CDR3, the DNA is TGCAGCGTAGCTAAGGGTTCAGGCTACCGTTACACAGATACGCAGTATTTT. Amino acids: CSVAKGSGYRYTDTQYF. This chain connects TRBV29-1 to TRBJ2-3; D unresolved. Germline CDR1 SQVTM, CDR2 ANQGSEA. This CDR3 contains 17 residues. V was pared by 6 bases and J by 2 bases, with 24 bases between.

V gene TRBV18 combines with J gene TRBJ2-5; perhaps TRBD1 as D (6 bases). Per germline, CDR1 KGHSH and CDR2 LQKENI. V lost 1 base and J lost 2, with 11 bases in between. The CDR3 consists of 15 residues. CDR3 bases: TGTGCCAGCTCACCACGGACAGCCGGTCAAGAGACCCAGTACTTC. Translating it yields CASSPRTAGQETQYF.